This TCR beta chain stems from a study of cytomegalovirus exposure and HLA in healthy donors (dated by TCRdb to the late 2010s). Concerning the study at large: According to an earlier analysis of 450 to 650 of the donors, 200 million or so T cells yielded 120 million or so unique TCR beta sequences and less than 300 Gb of sequence data. The study aimed to test whether signatures of past pathogen exposure could be identified by cataloging public T cell receptors. Of the roughly 400 genotyped donors, 65% to 90% were placed in the genetic ancestry cluster associated with self-reported Caucasian donors. A later genetic analysis took genome-wide SNP genotypes for about 65% of the roughly 670 donors and used that subset as a discovery cohort. Donor age, sex, ethnicity and CMV serostatus were compiled together with the repertoire data. A separate validation cohort of 100 to 150 different subjects was used in addition to the approximately 670-subject first cohort. Rather than using new phenotypic data, the later analysis identified candidate immune exposures from TCR beta sequences and from how often those sequences occurred across donors. In a later analysis, previously published TCR beta repertoires from 550 to 750 donors were re-analyzed and high-resolution HLA genotyping was added so that TCR occurrence patterns could be studied. The number of donors typed differed by locus, with 629-630 for A, B, C, DRB1 and DQB1, over 500 for DQA1, 606 for DPA1, and about 450 for DPB1. About 5 DR-DQ haplotypes were handled as single units for association and clustering, since linkage in the cohort was strong. The T cell repertoires of roughly 660 subjects were profiled by immunosequencing and related to cytomegalovirus serostatus. In an earlier analysis of 587 of the donors, high-throughput TCR beta sequencing was used to judge whether each TCR beta V gene segment behaved as functional or pseudogenic. HLA typing included class I and class II loci at four-digit resolution. Approximately 330 gigabases of sequencing data and 91 million or so unique TCR sequences made up an early release that covered about 640 HLA-typed donors. Across 398 genotyped donors of the cohort, an average of roughly 250,000 unique TCR beta nucleotide sequences per donor were sequenced, and about a sixth of those sequences were non-productive. High-throughput TCR immunosequencing, statistical association of individual TCRs with disease status, and machine learning were combined to predict cytomegalovirus infection status. Every repertoire in the discovery cohort had been generated on one and the same sequencing platform. The study at large found these results: Cytomegalovirus status was reported to be diagnosed by the classifier with high specificity and sensitivity in both the original and validation cohorts. It was suggested by the authors that the approach could potentially be generalized to other disease states and immunological phenotypes. The only immune exposure information available for the cohort was CMV serostatus. Most TCR sequences were seen in very few donors, while some public TCRs were found in many individuals. In a later analysis, HLA-associated TCR beta chains showed more clonal expansion and lower generation probabilities than non-associated chains that were equally common. The earlier analysis of 587 of the donors excluded around 17 rarely observed V segments, including chromosome 9 orphons, because counts were too low. In a later analysis, several top co-occurrence clusters were reported to appear linked to parvovirus B19, influenza, CMV and Epstein-Barr virus. In a later analysis, most CMV-associated TCR beta chains were found to appear HLA-restricted, with HLA associations seemingly driven largely by CMV exposure. When HLA alleles, especially DR and DQ, strongly co-occurred, attributing TCR associations to individual alleles was difficult. Linkage disequilibrium might explain the correlated functional status among segregating V segments, but an unknown experimental factor could not be ruled out. In a later genetic analysis, a missense DCLRE1C variant was associated with V-gene and J-gene trimming of TCR beta chains, and the association was replicated in an independent cohort. A few of the identified cytomegalovirus-associated TCR beta chains were confirmed in vitro to be specific for cytomegalovirus antigens. Because HLA typing was unavailable for some donors at each locus, only the typed subset was used in association tests. In an earlier analysis of 587 of the donors, most TCR beta V segments were observed in productive rearrangements about 87% or about 30% of the time, broadly matching IMGT annotations. Some IMGT-functional V segments, including TRBV6-2 and TRBV6-3, could not be told apart with the 87-base-pair reads, so those segments were excluded. Only TCR beta chains were sequenced in this cohort, and the absence of alpha or paired-chain data limited detectable features. In a later genetic analysis, fewer N-insertions in productive TCRs were reported among donors in an Asian-associated ancestry cluster than the roughly 640-donor mean. The sequencing pipeline was judged likely to have produced a cluster of highly shared sequence variants as a technical artifact. Presence/absence analyses assumed roughly uniform sequencing depth across donors, an assumption that may not hold. In the study, roughly 160 TCR beta chains were listed as associated with cytomegalovirus. In a later analysis, the rate of TCR association differed among HLA loci, with DRB1 alleles having the most associated TCRs and HLA-C alleles having the fewest. A further reported finding was that TCR beta sequences accurately predicted the HLA-A and HLA-B alleles for most subjects in the first cohort. In a later analysis, 15,000 to 20,000 TCR beta sequences were associated with specific HLA alleles at a false discovery rate of 0.05.

About this clone: Its antigen is unknown. No base quality information exists; no much larger clone differs at one position.

V and J are trimmed by 0 bases and 0 bases, and the gene matches miss 7 bases of the junction. The germline V gene supplies CDR1 MNHNS and CDR2 SASEGT. The CDR3 spans 17 residues, from the cysteine through the phenylalanine. The only DNA kept is the CDR3, 51 bases in frame from the first base. Library preparation was by the immunoSEQ multiplex PCR assay. A mixture of 60 forward primers for TCR Vbeta segments and 13 reverse primers for TCR Jbeta segments was used in the multiplex PCR. A multiplex PCR assay on genomic DNA amplified the CDR3 region of rearranged TCR beta genes. The amplified TCR beta libraries were sequenced on the Illumina HiSeq System as 87-base-pair reads. The original pipeline was this. A later analysis tallied 75 million to 95 million unique TCR beta chains across the 700 or so repertoires, and about 12 million of those chains were shared by two or more donors. Raw reads were error-corrected and collapsed into unique sequences with a nearest-neighbor algorithm that merged closely related sequences to remove PCR and sequencing errors. Alignment of CDR3 sequences to IMGT reference sequences was used to assign V, D and J gene segments. Each retained sequence needed at least a six-nucleotide match to both a V gene segment and a J gene segment. Rearrangements were called productive when the CDR3 lacked stop codons and stayed in frame with V and J; all others were non-productive. CDR3 was defined according to IMGT convention as the region running from the second conserved V-encoded cysteine to the conserved J-encoded phenylalanine. Sequences without an unambiguous match to a single V gene segment were excluded from the earlier analysis of several hundred of the donors. In an earlier analysis of 450 to 700 of the donors, V segments were called functional above 56.7% productive rearrangements and were called segregating when the between-donor standard deviation exceeded 5%. A statistical classification framework was developed to diagnose cytomegalovirus status using the catalog of TCR beta chain sequences. A later analysis assigned V and J genes by comparing TCR nucleotide sequences with IMGT/GENE-DB human TR gene sequences. In a later analysis, CDR3 sequences and most-parsimonious VDJ recombination scenarios were assigned using the TCRdist pipeline. In a later analysis, every TCR beta chain was defined by the combination of its CDR3 amino acid sequence and its V-gene family, and reads without a unique V-gene family were dropped. In a later analysis, several hundred highly shared, low-generation-probability nucleotide sequences were removed to address suspected cross-contamination and a sequencing artifact. In a later analysis, a clonal expansion index was calculated for each public chain from normalized within-repertoire ranks of inferred template counts. In a later analysis, generation probabilities were computed with a VDJ recombination model fitted to out-of-frame rearrangements, and the resulting probabilities were checked against IGoR. Hypergeometric tests were used in a later analysis to score TCR-TCR, TCR-HLA and TCR-CMV co-occurrence, with a repertoire-size bias correction applied to the TCR pairs. A later analysis estimated false discovery rates by permuting HLA or CMV assignments 20 times. In a later analysis, co-occurring TCRs were grouped using DBSCAN, and TCRdist sequence similarity was added for clustering within HLA-allele-positive subsets. Repertoires with fewer than 30,000 or more than 120,000 public chains were left out of co-occurrence clustering, as were about 5 repertoires with anomalous nucleotide sharing. TCRdb took this table from immuneACCESS and kept in-frame rearrangements with V and J called. Such tables lack part of the clones; where checked against another copy, unresolved V genes explain under half of the gap, and the rest is unexplained. V and J calls and clone size are copied from that table; D and trimming were computed from the DNA. The sample contains around 65,000 clones, over 75% of them found a single time. The ten largest make up around 11% of the sample.

The cohort comprised some 730 healthy bone marrow donors. Cohort members were all nominally healthy when sampled, although unrecorded immune exposures were likely present. The donor tested CMV seronegative, placing the donor among the roughly 340 seronegative members of the cohort. A peripheral blood sample was collected from each donor, and TCR beta sequencing was performed on peripheral blood mononuclear cells. Genomic DNA was extracted from the blood cell samples with the Qiagen DNeasy Blood Extraction Kit. The clonotype comes from a female donor in good health and CMV-seronegative. The chain joins TRBV6-1 to TRBJ2-7, and TRBD1 matches 8 of the central bases. Source material: PBMCs. Here is the DNA: TGTGCCAGCAGTGAAGCCGGGGACAGGTTCTACTCCTACGAGCAGTACTTC. It specifies CASSEAGDRFYSYEQYF.